Shown below are 20 T cell receptor beta chains from a single sample sequenced in a study of blood T cell repertoires in COVID-19. Assay used: immunoSEQ multiplex PCR; TCRdb lists only in-frame clones, some missing. The sample gives roughly 38,000 clones, approximately 85% of which show up once; roughly 38% is in the top ten. Sequences were obtained from peripheral blood. These receptors were taken from a man aged 40-55 years with active or convalescent COVID-19.

This clone appeared once. The chain employs TRBV5-6 and TRBJ2-7; D might be TRBD2 (6 bases). CDR3 length: 18 amino acids. V was shortened by 1 base and J by 6 bases, with 26 bases between the two germline ends. From germline, CDR1 is SGHDT and CDR2 YYEEEE. The CDR3 loop is CASSLPVRAGKLFGEQYF. CDR3 bases: TGTGCCAGCAGCTTGCCCGTTCGAGCGGGTAAACTATTTGGCGAGCAGTACTTC. The whole variable domain, filled in from reference TRBV5-6 and TRBJ2-7, reads DAGVTQSPTHLIKTRGQQVTLRCSPKSGHDTVSWYQQALGQGPQFIFQYYEEEERQRGNFPDRFSGHQFPNYSSELNVNALLLGDSALYLCASSLPVRAGKLFGEQYFGPGTRLTVT.

The chain employs TRBV19 and TRBJ2-3; tentatively, D is TRBD2 (5 bases). The CDR3 totals 14 residues. The V and J ends lost 8 bases and 3 bases respectively, with 15 bases between them. Germline CDR1 LNHDA, CDR2 SQIVND (reference sequence). The chain's CDR3 is CASAPGPGTDTQYF. The DNA for the CDR3 is TGTGCCAGTGCTCCCGGTCCGGGGACAGATACGCAGTATTTT.

This clone came up a few times. The chain couples TRBV9 to TRBJ2-1, with TRBD2 matching 8 bases. V shed 0 bases and J 6 bases; nucleotides not matched to a gene: 5. This CDR3 contains 15 residues. The germline CDR1 and CDR2 sequences are SGDLS and YYNGEE. In nucleotides, the CDR3 is TGTGCCAGCAGCGTAGATGTCGGGGGGGCCAATGAGCAGTTCTTC. Residues: CASSVDVGGANEQFF.

This clone came up once. The rearrangement links TRBV7-9 to TRBJ1-4; TRBD1 might be the D (5 bases). This CDR3 has 12 amino acids. Trimming cost V 3 bases and J 8 bases, with 7 bases left between them. CDR1 and CDR2 (germline): SEHNR, FQNEAQ (reference sequence). The CDR3 protein is CASSLSGEKLFF. The CDR3 nucleotides read TGTGCCAGCAGCTTGTCAGGGGAAAAACTGTTTTTT.

V gene TRBV6-5 combines with J gene TRBJ2-6; TRBD1 matches at 7 bases. V lost 10 bases, J lost 0 bases, and 6 bases stayed unmatched. The CDR3 sequence is 15 residues long. CDR1 is MNHEY, CDR2 SVGAGI, per germline. DNA of the CDR3: TGTGCCACCGACAGGGACAGCTCTGGGGCCAACGTCCTGACTTTC. As protein: CATDRDSSGANVLTF.

A single count supports this clone. The chain couples TRBV7-7 to TRBJ2-5; 7 bases line up with TRBD1. This CDR3 comprises 14 residues. V lost 4 bases and J lost 1; bases outside the gene matches: 3. Germline CDR1 is SSHAT and CDR2 is FNYEAQ (reference sequence). The CDR3: CASSSGQLQETQYF. The CDR3 nucleotides are TGTGCCAGCAGCTCGGGACAGCTCCAAGAGACCCAGTACTTC.

The J gene is TRBJ2-3, the V gene TRBV9; 8 positions match TRBD1. Looked up from germline, CDR1 is SGDLS and CDR2 is YYNGEE. The junction had 6 bases not matched to a gene; V was cut back by 2 bases and J by 1 base. This CDR3 spans 16 amino acids. The CDR3 sequence is CASSVGLDRGTDTQYF. In DNA, the CDR3 is TGTGCCAGCAGCGTTGGCTTGGACAGGGGCACAGATACGCAGTATTTT.

The chain combines TRBV6-5 with TRBJ2-3; 8 bases are shared with TRBD2. Germline assignment: CDR1 MNHEY and CDR2 SVGAGI. The CDR3 loop spans 15 amino acids. V gave up 6 bases and J gave up 3 bases; unmatched junction bases: 8. CDR3 sequence (DNA): TGTGCCAGCAGCACCCGGGGACTAGATACAGATACGCAGTATTTT. The encoded protein is CASSTRGLDTDTQYF.

V usage is TRBV7-2 and J usage is TRBJ1-1; D is possibly TRBD1 (6 bases). This CDR3 is built from 14 residues. V lost 6 bases and J lost 0, with 11 bases in between. Per the germline V gene, CDR1 is SGHTA and CDR2 is FQGNSA. CDR3 amino acids: CASSSGALNTEAFF. CDR3 coding DNA: TGTGCCAGCAGTTCAGGGGCCCTGAACACTGAAGCTTTCTTT.

This clone was counted between two and nine times. The chain employs TRBV9 and TRBJ1-2; weak D call: TRBD1 (6 bases). The CDR3 covers 13 residues. Trimming stripped 3 bases from V and 4 bases from J, with 10 bases between. The germline V gene has CDR1 SGDLS and CDR2 YYNGEE. The CDR3 bases are TGTGCCAGCAGCGGACAGGTCCTCTATGGCTACACCTTC. This gives the protein CASSGQVLYGYTF.

A single count supports this clone. The gene calls are TRBV19 and TRBJ1-1; maybe TRBD1 (5 bases). Germline V gives CDR1 LNHDA, CDR2 SQIVND (reference sequence). The CDR3 runs 14 residues. The V end was cut by 2 bases, the J end by 1 base, with 8 bases between. The CDR3 DNA reads as TGTGCCAGTAGTATACAGGGTGGGAACACTGAAGCTTTCTTT. Its protein product is CASSIQGGNTEAFF. The full variable domain, with the rest looked up from reference TRBV19 and TRBJ1-1, is DGGITQSPKYLFRKEGQNVTLSCEQNLNHDAMYWYRQDPGQGLRLIYYSQIVNDFQKGDIAEGYSVSREKKESFPLTVTSAQKNPTAFYLCASSIQGGNTEAFFGQGTRLTVV.

This clone showed up just a few times. V is TRBV4-3 and J is TRBJ1-4, with TRBD1 matching over 9 bases. Looked up from germline, CDR1 is LGHNA and CDR2 is YSLEER. This CDR3 is 15 amino acids long. Germline trimming cut 0 bases from V and 11 bases from J; bases unmatched to any gene: 7. In DNA, the CDR3 is TGCGCCAGCAGCCAAGATCCCAGTACAGGGGGCAAACTGTTTTTT. Its translation: CASSQDPSTGGKLFF.

The gene calls are TRBV29-1 and TRBJ2-3, with 9 positions matching TRBD2. Trimming took 7 bases from V and 9 from J; bases not matched to a gene: 14. The CDR3 spans 14 residues. Germline CDR1 reads SQVTM; CDR2 reads ANQGSEA. CDR3 nucleotide sequence: TGCAGCGCTCTGACTAGCGGTATAGGGACCACGCAGTATTTT. Protein: CSALTSGIGTTQYF.

CDR3 sequence reads: CAWTAPGLAGYNEQFF. The CDR3 bases are TGTGCCTGGACCGCCCCCGGGCTAGCGGGGTACAATGAGCAGTTCTTC. This chain uses TRBV30 with TRBJ2-1; 9 nucleotides align to TRBD2. Germline V CDR1 and CDR2: GTSNPN, SVGIG (reference sequence). The CDR3 is 16 residues long. V shed 4 bases and J 4 bases; nucleotides not matched to a gene: 11.

The V call is TRBV5-1, the J call TRBJ2-7, with D possibly being TRBD1 (6 bases). The CDR3 totals 15 residues. Trimming pared 0 bases from V and 4 bases from J, leaving 14 bases between. In germline, CDR1 is SGHRS, CDR2 YFSETQ. DNA for the CDR3: TGCGCCAGCAGCTTGGGGCAGGGGAAAGCGTACGAGCAGTACTTC. It yields the protein CASSLGQGKAYEQYF.

The chain uses TRBV30 and TRBJ2-7; possibly TRBD1 for D (6 bases). Germline V lookup: CDR1 GTSNPN, CDR2 SVGIG (reference sequence). V was shortened by 0 bases and J by 6 bases, with 12 bases between the two germline ends. This CDR3 is built from 13 residues. CDR3 nucleotide sequence: TGTGCCTGGAGTGTACGGGACATGGGCGAGCAGTACTTC. Translated: CAWSVRDMGEQYF.

The chain joins TRBV12-2 to TRBJ2-3; the D call of TRBD2 is as the table states it, not checked on the DNA. TRBV12-2 is flagged as a pseudogene. The CDR3 is 16 residues long. Here the CDR3 DNA reads TGTGCAAGTCGCTTAATCCCTCAGCAGAGTGGCGGTACGCAGTATTTT. As protein: CASRLIPQQSGGTQYF.

CDR3 sequence reads: CASSHGLAGLYNEQFF. CDR3 DNA: TGCGCCAGCAGTCACGGACTAGCGGGACTCTACAATGAGCAGTTCTTC. V usage is TRBV10-2 and J usage is TRBJ2-1; 12 positions agree with TRBD2. The CDR3 totals 16 residues. The V segment lost 5 bases and the J segment 3 bases; nucleotides outside the gene matches: 5. CDR1 and CDR2 (germline): WSHSY, SAAADI.

This sequence joins TRBV9 and TRBJ2-3; perhaps TRBD2 as D (6 bases). Trimming took off 0 bases at V and 5 bases at J, with 16 bases between the two ends. This CDR3 comprises 16 residues. Germline V lookup: CDR1 SGDLS, CDR2 YYNGEE. The CDR3 loop is CASSVAMGGGEDTQYF. Here the CDR3 DNA reads TGTGCCAGCAGCGTAGCTATGGGGGGAGGAGAAGATACGCAGTATTTT.

The chain employs TRBV3-1 (or the pseudogene TRBV3-2) and TRBJ2-7; no clear D gene. The CDR3 is made up of 14 amino acids. Per germline, CDR1 LGHDT and CDR2 YNNKEL (reference sequence). Deletions cut 1 base from V and 0 bases from J, with 7 bases between. The CDR3 reads CASSQVPSSYEQYF. CDR3 sequence (DNA): TGTGCCAGCAGCCAAGTTCCCAGCTCCTACGAGCAGTACTTC.